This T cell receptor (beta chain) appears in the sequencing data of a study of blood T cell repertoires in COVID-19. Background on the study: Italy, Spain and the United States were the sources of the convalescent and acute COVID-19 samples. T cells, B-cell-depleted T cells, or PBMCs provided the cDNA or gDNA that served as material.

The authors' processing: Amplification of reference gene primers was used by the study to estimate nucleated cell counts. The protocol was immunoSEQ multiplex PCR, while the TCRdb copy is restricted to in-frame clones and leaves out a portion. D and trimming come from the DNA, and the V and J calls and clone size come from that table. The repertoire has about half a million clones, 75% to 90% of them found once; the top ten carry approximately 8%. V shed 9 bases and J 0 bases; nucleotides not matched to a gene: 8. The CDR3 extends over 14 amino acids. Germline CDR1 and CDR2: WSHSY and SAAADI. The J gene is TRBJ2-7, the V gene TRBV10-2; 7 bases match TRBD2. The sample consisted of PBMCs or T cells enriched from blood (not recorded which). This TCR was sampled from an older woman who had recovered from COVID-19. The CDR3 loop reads CASTLGGSSYEQYF. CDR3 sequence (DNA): TGCGCCAGTACCTTGGGGGGGAGCTCCTACGAGCAGTACTTC.